The clone carrying this T cell receptor (beta chain) has a count of ten or more. The antigen is not known. The ends were cut back, 1 base at V and 9 bases at J, with 19 bases in the middle. CDR3 length: 16 amino acids. The germline V gene encodes CDR1 SGHVS and CDR2 FNYEAQ. This specimen belongs to a study of T cell repertoires in cytomegalovirus infection. Study-wide results and limits: Predominance within the ex vivo response was attributable to HLA-C-restricted CMV-specific TCR beta clonotypes.

One entry per CDR3 protein results from TCRdb running MiXCR on the reads. The sample holds about 830,000 distinct CDR3 sequences, roughly 33% seen once. Material: cultured CD8+ T cells from PBMCs, obtained from culture after CMV antigen stimulation. The sequence came from a human donor in good health (CMV status not recorded). Some clones in this sample may be carry-over from other donors' samples. The V call is TRBV7-6, the J call TRBJ2-1; D might be TRBD1 or TRBD2, each matching 5 bases. DNA for the CDR3: TGTGCCAGCAGCTTAGGCGGAGGCGAGGGGCTGGGTGAGCAGTTCTTC. Translation gives CASSLGGGEGLGEQFF.